These T cell receptor beta chains were read from a single sample in a study of esophageal squamous cell carcinoma under preoperative chemotherapy. TCRdb analysed the PCR reads with MiXCR anew, one entry per CDR3 protein. Of about 1,300 distinct CDR3 sequences listed, roughly 27% were seen once; the top ten hold over 20%. Sample acquisition took place from a patient given preoperative chemotherapy. The receptors derive from a human donor with esophageal squamous cell carcinoma. The donor label of this sample is uncertain. The CDR3 runs from the conserved cysteine through the conserved F or W. A D gene is named only where the DNA matches it firmly. The size entry is marked missing in some rows and otherwise reads once, few, many or a size class.

CDR3: CASSALGEGHGQFF; DNA: TGTGCCAGCAGCGCTCTAGGCGAGGGGCATGGGCAGTTCTTC; V: TRBV27; D: -; J: TRBJ2-1; size: once
CDR3: CASSDHEQGDTGELFF; DNA: TGCGCCAGCAGTGATCACGAGCAGGGAGACACCGGGGAGCTGTTTTTT; V: TRBV10-1; D: -; J: TRBJ2-2; size: large
CDR3: CASSHDYNDEQGF; DNA: TGCGCGAGCAGCCACGACTATAACGATGAGCAGGGCTTC; V: TRBV4-1; D: -; J: TRBJ2-1; size: -
CDR3: CASSLDNYEQYF; DNA: TGTGCCAGCAGCTTAGACAACTACGAGCAGTACTTC; V: TRBV7-2; D: -; J: TRBJ2-7; size: -
CDR3: CASAFQGGGYTF; DNA: TGTGCCAGCGCCTTTCAGGGGGGAGGCTACACCTTC; V: TRBV6-1; D: TRBD1; J: TRBJ1-2; size: medium-sized
CDR3: CASSSVRRETQYF; DNA: TGTGCCAGCTCCTCAGTGCGGAGGGAGACCCAGTACTTC; V: TRBV6-1; D: -; J: TRBJ2-5; size: -
CDR3: CASSLGRTLYNEQFF; DNA: TGTGCCAGCAGCTTAGGGCGGACTCTATACAATGAGCAGTTCTTC; V: TRBV7-2; D: -; J: TRBJ2-1; size: -
CDR3: CASSDSGTSGTDTQYF; DNA: TGTGCCAGCAGTGACTCCGGGACTAGCGGGACAGATACGCAGTATTTT; V: TRBV6-4; D: TRBD2; J: TRBJ2-3; size: -
CDR3: CASSRDFNNEQFF; DNA: TGCGCCAGCAGCCGGGACTTTAACAATGAGCAGTTCTTC; V: TRBV4-1; D: -; J: TRBJ2-1; size: -
CDR3: CASSEDFYNGQFF; DNA: TGCGCCAGCAGCGAAGATTTTTACAATGGGCAGTTCTTC; V: TRBV4-1; D: -; J: TRBJ2-1; size: -
CDR3: CASSLEGIGHEQYF; DNA: TGTGCCAGCAGCTTAGAAGGGATCGGCCACGAGCAGTACTTC; V: TRBV11-1; D: -; J: TRBJ2-7; size: -
CDR3: CASSLRSGGPSSYNEQFF; DNA: TGTGCCAGCAGCTTAAGGTCGGGAGGGCCCAGCTCCTACAATGAGCAGTTCTTC; V: TRBV7-3; D: TRBD2; J: TRBJ2-1; size: -
CDR3: CASSEFGTYEQYF; DNA: TGTGCCAGCAGTGAATTCGGGACCTACGAGCAGTACTTC; V: TRBV6-1; D: -; J: TRBJ2-7; size: large
CDR3: CARSEEYGTYEQYF; DNA: TGTGCGAGGAGTGAAGAGTACGGAACCTACGAGCAGTACTTC; V: TRBV6-1; D: -; J: TRBJ2-7; size: -
CDR3: CASSHIGQGLKAGNTIYF; DNA: TGCGCCAGCAGCCACATAGGACAGGGGCTGAAGGCTGGAAACACCATATATTTT; V: TRBV4-1; D: TRBD1; J: TRBJ1-3; size: few
CDR3: CASSDQKWYEQYF; DNA: TGCGCCAGCAGTGATCAAAAGTGGTACGAGCAGTACTTC; V: TRBV10-2; D: -; J: TRBJ2-7; size: medium-sized
CDR3: CASSQDLGPLAYNEQFF; DNA: TGTGCCAGCAGCCAAGATCTGGGGCCATTGGCGTACAATGAGCAGTTCTTC; V: TRBV14; D: -; J: TRBJ2-1; size: medium-sized
CDR3: CATSRGEGREEQYF; DNA: TGTGCCACCAGCAGAGGGGAGGGGAGGGAAGAGCAGTACTTC; V: TRBV15; D: TRBD2; J: TRBJ2-5; size: -
CDR3: CAGSYGAGGYETQYF; DNA: TGTGCCGGCAGTTATGGTGCGGGAGGATACGAGACCCAGTACTTC; V: TRBV6-2/TRBV6-3; D: TRBD2; J: TRBJ2-5; size: -
CDR3: CASSDQGDRDEQYF; DNA: TGTGCCAGCAGTGACCAGGGTGATAGGGACGAGCAGTACTTC; V: TRBV6-1; D: -; J: TRBJ2-7; size: medium-sized
CDR3: CASSPKLAGDAISYNEQFF; DNA: TGCGCCAGCAGCCCCAAACTAGCGGGAGATGCCATATCCTACAATGAGCAGTTCTTC; V: TRBV4-1; D: TRBD2; J: TRBJ2-1; size: -
CDR3: CASSYSIRTGGTEAFF; DNA: TGTGCCAGCAGTTACTCGATTCGGACAGGGGGAACTGAAGCTTTCTTT; V: TRBV6-5; D: TRBD1; J: TRBJ1-1; size: -
CDR3: CASSGTADTQYF; DNA: TGTGCCAGCAGTGGGACAGCGGATACGCAGTATTTT; V: TRBV6-1; D: -; J: TRBJ2-3; size: large
CDR3: CASSYRETYEQYF; DNA: TGTGCCAGCAGCTACCGGGAGACCTACGAGCAGTACTTC; V: TRBV6-5; D: -; J: TRBJ2-7; size: hyperexpanded
CDR3: CATSRVADYNEQFF; DNA: TGTGCCACCTCTAGGGTAGCGGATTACAATGAGCAGTTCTTC; V: TRBV6-1; D: -; J: TRBJ2-1; size: large
CDR3: CATSRSAGLVLGGGYEQYF; DNA: TGTGCCACCAGCAGGTCGGCGGGACTAGTATTGGGGGGTGGCTACGAGCAGTACTTC; V: TRBV15; D: TRBD2; J: TRBJ2-7; size: medium-sized
CDR3: CASSQSWGRSGLAGVGEQYF; DNA: TGTGCCAGCAGTCAGTCGTGGGGACGCTCGGGACTAGCGGGAGTCGGCGAGCAGTACTTC; V: TRBV27; D: TRBD2; J: TRBJ2-7; size: -
CDR3: CASSDRVEGLYEQFF; DNA: TGTGCCAGCAGTGACCGGGTCGAGGGGCTCTACGAGCAGTTCTTC; V: TRBV6-1; D: -; J: TRBJ2-1; size: medium-sized
CDR3: CASSFGTHNEETQYF; DNA: TGTGCCAGCAGTTTTGGGACTCATAACGAAGAGACCCAGTACTTC; V: TRBV27; D: -; J: TRBJ2-5; size: once